This T cell receptor beta chain emerged from a study of shared clonotypes between healthy human individuals. Findings and caveats of the study: The study generally estimated greater richness for naive than memory subsets.

On this clone: Its cognate antigen is unknown.

Assay used: immunoSEQ multiplex PCR; TCRdb lists only in-frame clones, some missing. This sample yields some 1,400,000 clones, of which approximately 96% are seen a single time; over 1% belongs to the top ten. The junction had 5 bases not matched to a gene; V was cut back by 2 bases and J by 8 bases. Germline lookup yields CDR1 LNHNV and CDR2 YYDKDF (reference sequence). The CDR3 is 15 amino acids. Each sample came from a Caucasian adult donor living in Nashville, Tennessee. The sequence came from a man aged 25 to 45 in good health. Sequenced input: naive CD4+ T cells sorted from blood. Regarding subset: CD45RA+ positively selected. The chain employs TRBV15 and TRBJ2-2; 10 positions agree with TRBD2. The CDR3, as DNA: TGTGCCACCAGCAGAAGGCTAGCGGGAGCGGGGGAGCTGTTTTTT. It codes for CATSRRLAGAGELFF.